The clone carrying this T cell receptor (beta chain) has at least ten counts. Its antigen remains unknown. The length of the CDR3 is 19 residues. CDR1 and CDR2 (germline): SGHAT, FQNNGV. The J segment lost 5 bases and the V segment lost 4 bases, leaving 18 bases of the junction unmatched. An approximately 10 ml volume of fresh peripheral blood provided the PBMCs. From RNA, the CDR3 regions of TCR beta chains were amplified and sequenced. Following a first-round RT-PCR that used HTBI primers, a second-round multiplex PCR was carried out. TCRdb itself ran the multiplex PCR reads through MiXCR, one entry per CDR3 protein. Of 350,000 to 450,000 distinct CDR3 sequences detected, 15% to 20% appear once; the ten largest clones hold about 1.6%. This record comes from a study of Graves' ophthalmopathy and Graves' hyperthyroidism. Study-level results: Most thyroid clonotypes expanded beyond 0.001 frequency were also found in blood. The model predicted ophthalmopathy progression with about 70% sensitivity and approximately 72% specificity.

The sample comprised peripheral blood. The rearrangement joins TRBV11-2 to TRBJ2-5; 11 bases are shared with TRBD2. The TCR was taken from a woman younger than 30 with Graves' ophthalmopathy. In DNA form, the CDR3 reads TGTGCCAGCAGCTCCATAGGGAAATTAGCGGGGGGGCCCGAGGAGACCCAGTACTTC. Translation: CASSSIGKLAGGPEETQYF. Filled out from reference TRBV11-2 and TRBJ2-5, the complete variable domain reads EAGVAQSPRYKIIEKRQSVAFWCNPISGHATLYWYQQILGQGPKLLIQFQNNGVVDDSQLPKDRFSAERLKGVDSTLKIQPAKLEDSAVYLCASSSIGKLAGGPEETQYFGPGTRLLVL.